The rows below give T cell receptor beta chains drawn from one sample of a study of T cells after posttransplantation cyclophosphamide. Only in-frame clones appear in the TCRdb table, and some are missing; sequencing was by immunoSEQ multiplex PCR. The table records about 16,000 clones, around 87% of them present only once. The sequencing here drew on PBMCs, taken after an allogeneic stem cell transplant with a calcineurin inhibitor and methotrexate. These receptors originate from a male patient aged 50 to 59 who received an allogeneic stem cell transplant from an unrelated donor, was CMV-positive, and had chronic GVHD only. Some T cells may be the graft donor's. Each CDR3 is given with its conserved first and last residue. Fields, in order: CDR3 protein, CDR3 DNA, J gene, clone size, D gene, V gene. The D gene is left open where the match is weak. Clone size, where shown, is once, few, many, or a class for clones that have expanded.

CASSRSSGAKNIQYF,TGTGCCAGCAGCAGGTCCAGCGGGGCCAAAAACATTCAGTACTTC,TRBJ2-4,NA,NA,TRBV21-1
CASSLGRERNTIYF,TGTGCCAGCAGCTTAGGTCGGGAGCGAAACACCATATATTTT,TRBJ1-3,NA,NA,TRBV7-8
CASSRSTAQSSYNEQFF,TGTGCCAGCAGTCGCTCGACTGCTCAAAGCTCCTACAATGAGCAGTTCTTC,TRBJ2-1,NA,NA,TRBV7-7
CASSHDSHEQYF,TGTGCCAGCTCACACGACAGCCACGAGCAGTACTTC,TRBJ2-7,once,NA,TRBV18
CASSYLYRGFGSGANVLTF,TGCGCCAGCAGTTATCTATACAGGGGGTTTGGCTCTGGGGCCAACGTCCTGACTTTC,TRBJ2-6,NA,TRBD1,TRBV10-2
CASSRGQAGSSYEQYF,TGTGCCAGCTCCCGGGGACAGGCGGGAAGCTCCTACGAGCAGTACTTC,TRBJ2-7,once,TRBD1,TRBV18
CASSLGPGSYNEQFF,TGTGCCAGCAGCTTAGGACCGGGCTCCTACAATGAGCAGTTCTTC,TRBJ2-1,few,NA,TRBV11-2
CASSFRQAETDTQYF,TGTGCCAGCAGTTTCCGGCAGGCCGAGACAGATACGCAGTATTTT,TRBJ2-3,NA,NA,TRBV27
CASSISGESSYEQYF,TGTGCCAGTAGTATATCAGGGGAAAGCTCCTACGAGCAGTACTTC,TRBJ2-7,once,NA,TRBV19
CASRPTGVPPYEQYF,TGCGCCAGCAGGCCGACAGGGGTCCCTCCCTACGAGCAGTACTTC,TRBJ2-7,NA,TRBD1,TRBV5-1
CASSQEGDNSAKNIQYF,TGCGCCAGCAGCCAAGAAGGGGACAACTCAGCCAAAAACATTCAGTACTTC,TRBJ2-4,NA,NA,TRBV4-3
CASSGGQGYGYTF,TGTGCCAGCAGTGGAGGACAGGGCTATGGCTACACCTTC,TRBJ1-2,NA,TRBD1,TRBV6-1
CASSAGTGFQPQHF,TGTGCCAGTAGTGCCGGGACAGGGTTTCAGCCCCAGCATTTT,TRBJ1-5,few,TRBD1,TRBV19
CASSTTGENIQYF,TGTGCCAGCAGCACTACAGGAGAAAACATTCAGTACTTC,TRBJ2-4,NA,NA,TRBV7-9
CASSPRGIVSTEAFF,TGTGCCAGCAGCCCTCGGGGGATTGTCAGCACTGAAGCTTTCTTT,TRBJ1-1,NA,NA,TRBV7-8
CATSRKRTGGNQETQYF,TGTGCCACCAGCAGAAAAAGGACAGGAGGGAACCAAGAGACCCAGTACTTC,TRBJ2-5,NA,NA,TRBV15
CSVEDGRRSYNEQFF,TGCAGCGTTGAAGATGGGAGACGATCCTACAATGAGCAGTTCTTC,TRBJ2-1,NA,NA,TRBV29-1
CASSSPFTGGLYNEQFF,TGTGCCAGCAGCTCCCCCTTTACGGGGGGGCTTTACAATGAGCAGTTCTTC,TRBJ2-1,NA,TRBD2,TRBV9
CSVISGTEDRAHGYTF,TGCAGCGTCATAAGCGGGACAGAGGACAGGGCTCATGGCTACACCTTC,TRBJ1-2,NA,TRBD1,TRBV29-1
CASSKLANYDYTF,TGTGCCAGCAGCAAACTAGCCAACTATGACTACACCTTC,TRBJ1-2,NA,NA,TRBV21-1
CASSGTVYNEQFF,TGCGCCAGCAGTGGGACAGTATACAATGAGCAGTTCTTC,TRBJ2-1,NA,NA,TRBV10-1
CASSFATGSSYEQYF,TGTGCCAGCAGCTTCGCGACAGGGAGTAGCTACGAGCAGTACTTC,TRBJ2-7,NA,TRBD1,TRBV5-5
CASSTFNQPQHF,TGTGCCAGCAGCACTTTTAACCAGCCCCAGCATTTT,TRBJ1-5,NA,NA,TRBV7-2
CASSQAGQVVPFPLNYGYTF,TGCGCCAGCAGCCAGGCGGGACAGGTTGTCCCCTTTCCTCTTAACTATGGCTACACCTTC,TRBJ1-2,NA,TRBD1,TRBV4-1
CASSQGAPKETQYF,TGCGCCAGCAGCCAAGGGGCCCCCAAAGAGACCCAGTACTTC,TRBJ2-5,NA,NA,TRBV4-1